This entry lists 32 T cell receptor beta chains sequenced from one sample in a study of TIL therapy for anti-PD-1-resistant metastatic lung cancer. Stated time point: pre-treatment sample, taken before nivolumab and TIL therapy. This was the immunoSEQ v3 assay. TCRdb keeps only in-frame clones here, not all; method: immunoSEQ multiplex PCR. The table records around 59,000 clones, under 75% of them present only once. The sample here was blood, taken at baseline. Receptors originate from a person aged 25-80 years with non-small cell lung cancer.

This clone is medium-sized. The CDR3 region is CAWSVLDGIEAFF. DNA of the CDR3: TGTGCCTGGAGTGTACTAGATGGGATCGAGGCTTTCTTT. This sequence joins TRBV30 and TRBJ1-1; D is ambiguous. The V end was cut by 0 bases, the J end by 11 bases, with 16 bases between. The CDR3 covers 13 residues. Germline assignment: CDR1 GTSNPN and CDR2 SVGIG (reference sequence). Full variable domain (remainder filled in from reference TRBV30 and TRBJ1-1): SQTIHQWPATLVQPVGSPLSLECTVEGTSNPNLYWYRQAAGRGLQLLFYSVGIGQISSEVPQNLSASRPQDRQFILSSKKLLLSDSGFYLCAWSVLDGIEAFFGQGTRLTVV.

The gene calls are TRBV5-1 and TRBJ2-1, with 10 bases identical to TRBD2. V lost 0 bases to trimming and J lost 4 bases; unmatched junction nucleotides: 1. Germline values: CDR1 SGHRS, CDR2 YFSETQ. The CDR3 sequence is 15 residues long. The CDR3 loop reads CASSLASGSYNEQFF. The CDR3 nucleotides are TGCGCCAGCAGCTTGGCTAGCGGGAGTTACAATGAGCAGTTCTTC.

This clone has only one observation. This specimen includes other DNA sequences encoding the same CDR3. The chain uses TRBV5-6 and TRBJ2-7, with a possible D match to TRBD1 (6 bases). Germline values: CDR1 SGHDT, CDR2 YYEEEE. The V end was cut by 0 bases, the J end by 1 base, with 8 bases between. The CDR3 is 14 amino acids. The CDR3 DNA follows: TGTGCCAGCAGCTTGGGTCAGGGGTCCTACGAGCAGTACTTC. Protein sequence: CASSLGQGSYEQYF.

This chain connects TRBV6-1 to TRBJ2-1; 7 nucleotides match TRBD2. The V gene end was trimmed by 4 bases and the J gene end by 0 bases; junction bases not matched to a gene: 6. Looked up from germline, CDR1 is MNHNS and CDR2 is SASEGT. The CDR3 extends over 16 amino acids. CDR3 nucleotides: TGTGCCAGCAGTGGACTAGCTTCGAGCTCCTACAATGAGCAGTTCTTC. It codes for CASSGLASSSYNEQFF.

The chain recombines TRBV5-1 with TRBJ1-6; TRBD1 aligns across 7 bases. Trimming cost V 4 bases and J 8 bases; bases outside gene matches: 6. Germline-derived CDR1 and CDR2 are SGHRS and YFSETQ. The CDR3 sequence is 14 residues long. CDR3 in DNA: TGCGCCAGCAGCCCCGGGACAGAGTATTCACCCCTCCACTTT. Translating it yields CASSPGTEYSPLHF.

The chain recombines TRBV6-5 with TRBJ1-1; the D gene is possibly TRBD1 (5 bases). The CDR3 covers 15 residues. Trimming left V 5 bases short and J 4 bases short, with 17 bases between. Per the germline V gene, CDR1 is MNHEY and CDR2 is SVGAGI. CDR3 in DNA: TGTGCCAGCAGTAAATCCTCAGGGTTGGGCACTGAAGCTTTCTTT. This codes for CASSKSSGLGTEAFF.

This clone has a handful of counts. This rearrangement joins TRBV2 to TRBJ1-1, with D hard to call. The CDR3 contains 13 residues. V lost 4 bases and J lost 1, with 7 bases in between. Germline V gene sequence: CDR1 SNHLY, CDR2 FYNNEI. DNA of the CDR3: TGTGCCAGCAGTGCCCAGTCGAACACTGAAGCTTTCTTT. Its translation is CASSAQSNTEAFF.

This chain uses TRBV19 with TRBJ1-2, with 9 nucleotides matching TRBD1. This CDR3 region has 15 residues. Unmatched junction bases numbered 7, after V lost 2 bases and J lost 6 bases. The germline V gene has CDR1 LNHDA and CDR2 SQIVND (reference sequence). The DNA for the CDR3 is TGTGCCAGTAGTATAAAGGGACAGGGACTTCATGGCTACACCTTC. Amino acids: CASSIKGQGLHGYTF.

In its sample, this clone was seen once. This chain connects TRBV5-1 to TRBJ2-7; D gene uncertain. Germline V gene lookup returns CDR1 SGHRS and CDR2 YFSETQ. The V and J ends lost 0 bases and 5 bases respectively, with 6 bases between them. This CDR3 has 12 amino acids. The CDR3 DNA reads TGCGCCAGCAGCTTGGCACCCCACGAGCAGTACTTC. This encodes CASSLAPHEQYF. The full variable domain, in which reference TRBV5-1 and TRBJ2-7 provide the parts outside the CDR3, is KAGVTQTPRYLIKTRGQQVTLSCSPISGHRSVSWYQQTPGQGLQFLFEYFSETQRNKGNFPGRFSGRQFSNSRSEMNVSTLELGDSALYLCASSLAPHEQYFGPGTRLTVT.

The chain links TRBV6-4 to TRBJ1-2; D not certain. The CDR3 contains 14 residues. V shed 9 bases and J shed 2 bases, with 16 bases lying between them. Germline loops: CDR1 MRHNA, CDR2 SNTAGT. DNA for the CDR3: TGTGCCAGTTTGCCCGCGGAGAACAACTATGGCTACACCTTC. Its protein product is CASLPAENNYGYTF.

The chain links TRBV11-3 to TRBJ2-7; 7 nucleotides agree with TRBD2. Per the germline V gene, CDR1 is SGHNT and CDR2 is YENEEA. The CDR3 is 14 residues long. The ends lost 5 bases at V and 3 bases at J; junction bases unmatched: 7. CDR3 loop: CASSTYGGNYEQYF. The CDR3 coding sequence is TGTGCCAGCAGCACGTACGGGGGGAACTACGAGCAGTACTTC.

This chain uses TRBV4-2 with TRBJ2-1; 8 bases align to TRBD2. The J segment lost 6 bases and the V segment lost 0 bases, leaving 7 bases of the junction unmatched. The CDR3 loop spans 16 amino acids. Germline CDR1 LGHNA, CDR2 YNFKEQ. In nucleotides, the CDR3 is TGTGCCAGCAGCCAAGACGGAGGACTAGCTGGCAATGAGCAGTTCTTC. This sequence encodes CASSQDGGLAGNEQFF.

In this sample, this clone turned up a few times. The chain recombines TRBV25-1 with TRBJ2-7; perhaps TRBD1 as D (6 bases). Trimming pared 2 bases from V and 0 bases from J, leaving 8 bases between. This CDR3 is 14 amino acids long. Germline CDR1 reads MGHDK; CDR2 reads SYGVNS. The CDR3 DNA reads TGTGCCAGCAGTGAACAGGGGAGCTCCTACGAGCAGTACTTC. This codes for CASSEQGSSYEQYF.

This sequence joins TRBV5-4 and TRBJ2-5, with D possibly called TRBD1 or TRBD2 (5 bases each). V gave up 2 bases and J gave up 1 base, with 9 bases separating them. This CDR3 region has 14 residues. Germline V gene lookup returns CDR1 SGHNT and CDR2 YYREEE (reference sequence). The CDR3 region is CASSFMGTQETQYF. DNA of the CDR3: TGTGCCAGCAGCTTTATGGGGACCCAAGAGACCCAGTACTTC.

The rearrangement links TRBV5-1 to TRBJ2-1, with D uncertain. This CDR3 has 15 amino acids. Trimming took 2 bases from V and 4 from J, leaving 13 bases between them. The germline CDR1 and CDR2 sequences are SGHRS and YFSETQ. The CDR3 protein is CASSLRQIDYNEQFF. The CDR3 bases are TGCGCCAGCAGCTTAAGGCAGATCGATTACAATGAGCAGTTCTTC.

The chain is built from TRBV28 and TRBJ2-1, with 10 bases aligning to TRBD1. The CDR3 runs 16 residues. From germline, CDR1 is MDHEN and CDR2 SYDVKM. The V gene end was trimmed by 5 bases and the J gene end by 4 bases; junction bases not matched to a gene: 8. For the CDR3, the DNA is TGTGCCAGCAGTGTGCCGGGACAGGGGACTTACAATGAGCAGTTCTTC. Translating gives CASSVPGQGTYNEQFF.

The genes are TRBV5-1 and TRBJ2-2, with D perhaps TRBD1 or TRBD2 (5 bases each). Trimming pared 0 bases from V and 7 bases from J, leaving 13 bases between. The CDR3 loop spans 15 amino acids. Germline CDR1 SGHRS, CDR2 YFSETQ. The CDR3 DNA is TGCGCCAGCAGCTTGGACCAGCTTGGGGGCGGGGAGCTGTTTTTT. Translated: CASSLDQLGGGELFF.

The CDR3 DNA reads TGCGCCAGCAGCTTGGAGGGTCAGTACTATGGCTACACCTTC. Translating gives CASSLEGQYYGYTF. The gene calls are TRBV5-1 and TRBJ1-2; no clear D gene. Germline V gives CDR1 SGHRS, CDR2 YFSETQ. The CDR3 loop spans 14 amino acids. The ends were cut back, 0 bases at V and 3 bases at J, with 9 bases in the middle.

The DNA for the CDR3 is TGTGCCAGCAGTACAGGGGGCTCGAACACTGAAGCTTTCTTT. It specifies CASSTGGSNTEAFF. J is TRBJ1-1 and V is TRBV28; 9 positions match TRBD1. Germline trimming cut 5 bases from V and 1 base from J; bases unmatched to any gene: 2. From germline, CDR1 is MDHEN and CDR2 SYDVKM. The CDR3 consists of 14 residues.

In its sample, this clone was seen once. This sequence joins TRBV27 and TRBJ2-3; 15 nucleotides align to TRBD2. The V gene end was trimmed by 6 bases and the J gene end by 6 bases; junction bases not matched to a gene: 10. This CDR3 contains 17 residues. Germline V gene data show CDR1 as MNHEY and CDR2 as SMNVEV (reference sequence). The CDR3 coding sequence is TGTGCCAGCAGAGCCAGGACTAGCGGGGGGGCCGGCGATACGCAGTATTTT. It yields the protein CASRARTSGGAGDTQYF.

The rearrangement joins TRBV30 to TRBJ2-1; possibly TRBD2 for D (6 bases). CDR3 length: 13 amino acids. Germline V CDR1 and CDR2: GTSNPN, SVGIG (reference sequence). Trimming cost V 2 bases and J 6 bases, with 11 bases left between them. CDR3 sequence: CAWSRDSINEQFF. The CDR3 bases are TGTGCCTGGAGTAGGGACTCGATCAATGAGCAGTTCTTC.

The gene calls are TRBV27 and TRBJ1-3; D might be TRBD1 (5 bases). This CDR3 contains 15 residues. Trimming removed 2 bases from V and 0 bases from J, with 8 bases in between. Germline V CDR1 and CDR2: MNHEY, SMNVEV (reference sequence). The CDR3 sequence is CASSLKGSSGNTIYF. The CDR3 nucleotides read TGTGCCAGCAGTTTAAAGGGGAGCTCTGGAAACACCATATATTTT.

The chain combines TRBV29-1 with TRBJ2-5; D may match TRBD1 or TRBD2 (5 bases each). V lost 6 bases, J lost 3 bases, and 11 bases lay in between. Germline CDR1 and CDR2: SQVTM and ANQGSEA. The CDR3 extends over 12 amino acids. The CDR3 region is CSVGGTEETQYF. CDR3 sequence (DNA): TGCAGCGTCGGTGGGACGGAAGAGACCCAGTACTTC. Combining the CDR3 with reference TRBV29-1 and TRBJ2-5 gives the whole variable domain SAVISQKPSRDICQRGTSLTIQCQVDSQVTMMFWYRQQPGQSLTLIATANQGSEATYESGFVIDKFPISRPNLTFSTLTVSNMSPEDSSIYLCSVGGTEETQYFGPGTRLLVL.

This clone came up a few times. CDR3 sequence: CATSRDPGLGYTF. CDR3 DNA: TGTGCCACCAGCAGAGATCCAGGGTTAGGCTACACCTTC. V gene TRBV15 combines with J gene TRBJ1-2; a weak D match, TRBD1 (5 bases). Germline V gene sequence: CDR1 LNHNV, CDR2 YYDKDF (reference sequence). CDR3 length: 13 amino acids. The V gene lost 0 bases and the J gene lost 8 bases, with 10 bases spanning the gap.

The V call is TRBV5-1, the J call TRBJ2-5, with D possibly called TRBD1 or TRBD2 (5 bases each). Germline values: CDR1 SGHRS, CDR2 YFSETQ. This CDR3 contains 13 residues. Trimming took off 2 bases at V and 4 bases at J, with 9 bases between the two ends. CDR3 region: CASSFTRGETQYF. CDR3 bases: TGCGCCAGCAGCTTTACTAGGGGAGAGACCCAGTACTTC. Filled out from reference TRBV5-1 and TRBJ2-5, the complete variable domain reads KAGVTQTPRYLIKTRGQQVTLSCSPISGHRSVSWYQQTPGQGLQFLFEYFSETQRNKGNFPGRFSGRQFSNSRSEMNVSTLELGDSALYLCASSFTRGETQYFGPGTRLLVL.

V is TRBV19 and J is TRBJ1-4; maybe TRBD1 (5 bases). Germline V lookup: CDR1 LNHDA, CDR2 SQIVND (reference sequence). V shed 7 bases and J shed 6 bases, with 15 bases lying between them. CDR3 length equals 14 residues. CDR3 sequence reads: CASKFLGRDEKLFF. The CDR3 DNA is TGTGCCAGTAAATTCCTGGGGCGGGATGAAAAACTGTTTTTT.

V is TRBV25-1 and J is TRBJ1-1; no firm D call. Per germline, CDR1 MGHDK and CDR2 SYGVNS. CDR3 size: 12 residues. V lost 7 bases and J lost 5, with 11 bases in between. The CDR3 DNA sequence: TGTGCCAGCACCTCAGAGGAGACTGAAGCTTTCTTT. The encoded protein is CASTSEETEAFF.

This clone was detected a few times. The genes are TRBV15 and TRBJ2-5; D gene ambiguous. This CDR3 contains 13 residues. Trimming removed 1 base at V and 4 bases at J, with 7 bases between. Germline-derived CDR1 and CDR2 are LNHNV and YYDKDF (reference sequence). The CDR3 coding sequence is TGTGCCACCAGCAGAGGGCAGCCAGAGACCCAGTACTTC. Protein: CATSRGQPETQYF.

This chain joins TRBV5-4 and TRBJ2-1; 7 bases map to TRBD2. Germline V lookup: CDR1 SGHNT, CDR2 YYREEE (reference sequence). CDR3 size: 16 residues. Trimming cost V 6 bases and J 2 bases; bases outside gene matches: 11. The CDR3 region is CASTSRRENTYNEQFF. In nucleotides, the CDR3 is TGTGCCAGCACCTCCAGGCGGGAGAATACCTACAATGAGCAGTTCTTC.

V gene TRBV11-3 combines with J gene TRBJ1-1; D may be TRBD1 (5 bases). Germline CDR1 reads SGHNT; CDR2 reads YENEEA. V gave up 5 bases and J gave up 6 bases, with 13 bases separating them. This CDR3 spans 13 amino acids. CDR3 sequence: CASSLSGGAEAFF. Here the CDR3 DNA reads TGTGCCAGCAGCCTTAGCGGGGGGGCTGAAGCTTTCTTT. Together with reference TRBV11-3 and TRBJ1-1, the CDR3 gives the full variable domain: EAGVVQSPRYKIIEKKQPVAFWCNPISGHNTLYWYLQNLGQGPELLIRYENEEAVDDSQLPKDRFSAERLKGVDSTLKIQPAELGDSAVYLCASSLSGGAEAFFGQGTRLTVV.

The V gene is TRBV11-2, the J gene TRBJ2-1; 7 nucleotides line up with TRBD1. CDR1 and CDR2 from the germline V gene are SGHAT and FQNNGV. CDR3 length: 15 residues. The trim removed 5 bases at V and 7 bases at J, leaving 11 bases unmatched. The CDR3 DNA reads as TGTGCCAGCAGCGTATTAACAGGGGTGGGTAATGAGCAGTTCTTC. Translation gives CASSVLTGVGNEQFF.

There are a few counts of this clone. This sequence joins TRBV2 and TRBJ2-7, with 11 positions matching TRBD2. CDR1 is SNHLY, CDR2 FYNNEI, per germline. After removal of 7 bases from V and 6 bases from J, the junction contained 8 bases not matched to a gene. CDR3 size: 14 residues. CDR3 protein: CASKLAGGIVEQYF. CDR3 coding DNA: TGTGCCAGCAAGCTAGCGGGAGGAATCGTCGAGCAGTACTTC.